The 6 T cell receptor beta chains given below trace back to one sample, sequenced in a study of response to subunit inactivated influenza vaccine. MiXCR, applied by TCRdb to the RT-PCR reads, yields one record per CDR3 protein. The sample has approximately 520,000 distinct CDR3 sequences; around 25% are singletons. The sample in question was CD4+ T cells sorted from PBMCs, obtained approximately 5 days after vaccination. These receptors all come from a man aged 50 or older who received an inactivated influenza vaccine.

V usage is TRBV6-4 and J usage is TRBJ1-6, with D hard to call. Trimming took off 5 bases at V and 0 bases at J, with 17 bases between the two ends. The CDR3 covers 18 residues. The V gene's germline CDR1 is MRHNA and CDR2 SNTAGT. The CDR3: CASSRTPGTSSYNSPLHF. CDR3 DNA sequence: TGTGCCAGCAGTCGAACTCCGGGCACGAGCTCCTATAATTCACCCCTCCACTTT.

The table lists this clonotype with a few counts. This chain joins TRBV4-2 and TRBJ2-7; no clear D. With 3 bases removed from V and 5 bases from J, the gap between germline ends came to 11 bases. Germline CDR1 is LGHNA and CDR2 is YNFKEQ. This CDR3 has 13 residues. The CDR3 loop reads CASSQVHSDEQYF. CDR3 nucleotides: TGTGCCAGCAGCCAGGTCCATTCGGACGAGCAGTACTTC.

This clonotype was recorded a few times. The chain recombines TRBV24-1 with TRBJ2-1; the match to TRBD2 covers 13 bases. Germline V gives CDR1 KGHDR, CDR2 SFDVKD. CDR3 length: 18 amino acids. Trimming removed 3 bases from V and 6 bases from J; junction bases left unmatched: 10. The CDR3 protein is CATSDPNPTSGRGNEQFF. For the CDR3, the DNA is TGTGCCACCAGTGATCCGAACCCTACTAGCGGGAGGGGCAATGAGCAGTTCTTC.

This clonotype was found a few times. The gene calls are TRBV20-1 and TRBJ2-1; 8 nucleotides align to TRBD2. The length of the CDR3 is 13 residues. Trimming cost V 5 bases and J 5 bases; bases outside gene matches: 5. CDR1 and CDR2 (germline): DFQATT, SNEGSKA (reference sequence). CDR3 sequence (DNA): TGCAGTGCTTCCGGGACTAGAGACAATGAGCAGTTCTTC. It encodes CSASGTRDNEQFF.

This clonotype came up a few times. The genes are TRBV14 and TRBJ1-5, with D perhaps TRBD1 (6 bases). Germline V gene lookup returns CDR1 SGHDN and CDR2 FVKESK. V lost 0 bases, J lost 1 base, and 19 bases lay in between. The CDR3 consists of 19 residues. Here the CDR3 reads CASSQDTPRGRGSNQPQHF. CDR3 DNA sequence: TGTGCCAGCAGCCAAGATACGCCCCGGGGCAGGGGAAGCAATCAGCCCCAGCATTTT.

The chain carries TRBV11-2 and TRBJ2-5, with D perhaps matching TRBD1 or TRBD2 (5 bases each). CDR3 size: 15 residues. Trimming stripped 4 bases from V and 6 bases from J, with 18 bases between. Germline V gene data show CDR1 as SGHAT and CDR2 as FQNNGV. The CDR3 coding sequence is TGTGCCAGCAGCTCACCGGGACGGGGTCGTAAGACCCAGTACTTC. It codes for CASSSPGRGRKTQYF. The full variable domain, completed using reference TRBV11-2 and TRBJ2-5, is EAGVAQSPRYKIIEKRQSVAFWCNPISGHATLYWYQQILGQGPKLLIQFQNNGVVDDSQLPKDRFSAERLKGVDSTLKIQPAKLEDSAVYLCASSSPGRGRKTQYFGPGTRLLVL.